The table lists the clone carrying this T cell receptor (beta chain) with many counts. TCRdb re-called the 5' RACE reads through MiXCR, storing one row per CDR3 protein. The data hold roughly 330,000 distinct CDR3 sequences, with around 4.1% observed a single time. These data belong to a study of T cells after yellow fever vaccination. The V gene's germline CDR1 is MNHEY and CDR2 SMNVEV (reference sequence). Trimming cost V 3 bases and J 4 bases; bases outside gene matches: 6. This CDR3 spans 15 amino acids. This material consisted of PBMCs, taken 5 days after the yellow fever booster vaccination. V gene TRBV27 combines with J gene TRBJ1-5; 7 bases are a match to TRBD1. The source of this sequence is a man aged 18 to 35 who received the YFV17D yellow fever vaccine. The CDR3 DNA reads as TGTGCCAGCAGTTTCACGCCGACAGGGAATCAGCCCCAGCATTTT. Its translation is CASSFTPTGNQPQHF.